The entry that follows covers one TCR beta chain sequence. This receptor's antigen is unknown. There are no base qualities to consult, and no much larger clone falls within one base. The source of the sample is a study of blood T cell repertoires in COVID-19 (TCRdb year 2020). Some background on the complete study: Samples from collaborators originated in the United States, Italy and Spain and spanned both the acute and convalescent phases of COVID-19. The material from the prospective study consisted of cDNA or gDNA derived from T cells, B-cell-depleted T cells, or PBMCs. Subjects who had been exposed to COVID-19, were actively infected with it, or had recovered from it provided the deeply sampled blood TCRbeta repertoires that made up the dataset. The repertoires were released in a freely available public database meant as a resource for research on the immune response to SARS-CoV-2. Samples came from the ongoing ImmuneRACE study (first 160 participants) plus 1,254 subjects from 6 global collaborators. The sample metadata nearly always contained a de-identified subject ID, COVID-19 status, age in years and sex. Where available, HLA class I and class II types were taken from metadata supplied by the sample provider and were not determined by assay-based typing. Results and caveats for the whole study, not just this receptor: How much clinical and demographic metadata was included differed by source and by participant, and the metadata was provided uncurated.

Whole blood was collected in K2EDTA tubes by collaborating institutions according to the institutions' own protocols. For TCRbeta analysis, collaborators shipped samples in one of three forms: frozen whole blood, isolated PBMCs, or DNA extracted from either of those sample types. TCRbeta CDR3 regions were amplified from genomic DNA by means of the immunoSEQ Assay, a bias-controlled multiplex PCR. In the source study's methods: Within the assay, amplification of reference gene primers was used to estimate how many nucleated cells each sample contained. To quantify the absolute abundance of each unique TCRbeta CDR3 rearrangement, sequence reads were collapsed and filtered. For each sample, productive Simpson clonality was calculated as the square root of Simpson's diversity index over productive rearrangements. TCRdb took over this immuneACCESS table, retaining in-frame rearrangements with V and J assigned. Such tables are incomplete; in checked studies, under half of the missing clones stem from an unresolved V gene, and the remainder is unexplained. V and J calls plus clone size are reproduced from that table; the DNA served to infer D and trimming. The sample data list around 200,000 clones, and about 80% of these were observed just once. The top ten clonotypes cover approximately 7.1% of the sample.

The CDR3, from cysteine to phenylalanine, totals 15 residues. Only the CDR3 region is kept as DNA, spanning 45 bases read in frame from base 1. The trim is 3 bases for V and 2 bases for J, with a gap of 13 bases between the germline ends. The germline V gene sets CDR1 to MNHNS and CDR2 to SASEGT. The rearrangement combines TRBV6-1 with TRBJ1-1; the D gene assignment is ambiguous. The sequenced sample was peripheral blood. The TCR originated in a human donor in a cohort sampled during active COVID-19. The CDR3 protein: CASSEPVMKNTEAFF. The nucleotides read TGTGCCAGCAGTGAGCCAGTGATGAAAAACACTGAAGCTTTCTTT.